Described below is a single T cell receptor beta chain sequence and its context. This sample was included in a study of vaccination and CD4 T cells after COVID-19. In the study overall: Convalescent donors totaled six males and four females, including two who were Hispanic. Samples were taken after vaccination, a median of approximately 73 days after dose two, with a range of 14 to 241.

TCRdb called the PCR reads again in MiXCR, with one record for every CDR3 protein. The table includes 20,000 or so distinct CDR3 sequences, 45% to 70% detected once. V was trimmed by 2 bases and J by 9 bases, leaving 8 bases between them. The CDR3 runs to 12 residues. The germline V gene encodes CDR1 WNHNN and CDR2 SYGVQD (reference sequence). This clonotype originated in a human donor who had recovered from COVID-19. The V gene is TRBV10-1, the J gene TRBJ2-1; unclear D gene. The input for sequencing was CD4+ T cells from blood, taken after SARS-CoV-2 vaccination. The CDR3 region is CASSETDGEQFF. The DNA for the CDR3 is TGCGCCAGCAGTGAGACGGATGGTGAGCAGTTCTTC.